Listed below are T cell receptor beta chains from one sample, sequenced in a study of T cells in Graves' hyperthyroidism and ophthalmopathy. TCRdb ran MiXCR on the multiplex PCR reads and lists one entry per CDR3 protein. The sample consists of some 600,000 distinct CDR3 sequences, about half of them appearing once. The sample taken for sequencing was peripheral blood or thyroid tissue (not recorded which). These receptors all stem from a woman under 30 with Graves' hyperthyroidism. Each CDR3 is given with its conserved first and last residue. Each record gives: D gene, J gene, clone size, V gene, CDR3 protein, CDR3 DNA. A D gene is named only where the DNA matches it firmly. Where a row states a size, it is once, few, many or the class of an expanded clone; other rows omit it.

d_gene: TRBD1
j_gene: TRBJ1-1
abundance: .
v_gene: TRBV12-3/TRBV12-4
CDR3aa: CASGLPTGGGLNTEAFF
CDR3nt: TGTGCTAGTGGTTTGCCCACAGGGGGCGGTTTGAACACTGAAGCTTTCTTT

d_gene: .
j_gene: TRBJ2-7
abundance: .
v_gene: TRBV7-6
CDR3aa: CASSPRPGTASYEQYF
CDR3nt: TGTGCCAGCAGCCCGCGACCTGGGACCGCCTCCTACGAGCAGTACTTC

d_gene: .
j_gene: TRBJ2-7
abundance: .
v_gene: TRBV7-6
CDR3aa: CASSLLARSSYEQYF
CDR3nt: TGTGCCAGCAGCTTATTGGCCAGAAGCTCCTACGAGCAGTACTTC

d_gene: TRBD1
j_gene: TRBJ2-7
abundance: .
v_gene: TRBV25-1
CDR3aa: CASSEEGTGASSYEQYF
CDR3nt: TGTGCCAGCAGTGAAGAGGGGACAGGGGCCTCTTCCTACGAGCAGTACTTC

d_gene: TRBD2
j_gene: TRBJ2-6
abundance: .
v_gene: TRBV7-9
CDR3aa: CASSRGGSSTEAF
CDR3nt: TGTGCCAGCAGCCGAGGCGGGAGTAGCACTGAAGCTTTC

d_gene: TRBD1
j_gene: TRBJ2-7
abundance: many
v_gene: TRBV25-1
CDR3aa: CASSDPRDSSYEQYF
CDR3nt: TGTGCCAGCAGTGACCCACGGGACAGCTCCTACGAGCAGTACTTC

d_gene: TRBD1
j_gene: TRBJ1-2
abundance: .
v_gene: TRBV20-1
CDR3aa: CSARKLQGYYGYTF
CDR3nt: TGCAGTGCTAGAAAGTTACAGGGGTACTATGGCTACACCTTC

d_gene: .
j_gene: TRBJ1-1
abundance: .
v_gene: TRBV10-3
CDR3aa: CASSEPGFESEAFF
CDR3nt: TGTGCCAGCAGTGAGCCAGGGTTTGAAAGTGAAGCTTTCTTT

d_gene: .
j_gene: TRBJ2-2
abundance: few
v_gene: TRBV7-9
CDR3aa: CASFSGGTGELFF
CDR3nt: TGTGCCAGCTTCTCCGGAGGAACCGGGGAGCTGTTTTTT

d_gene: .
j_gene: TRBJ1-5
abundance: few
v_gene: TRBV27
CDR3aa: CASSFDDSNQPQHF
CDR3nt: TGTGCCAGCAGTTTCGACGATAGCAATCAGCCCCAGCATTTT

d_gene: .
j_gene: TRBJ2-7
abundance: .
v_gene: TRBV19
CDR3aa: CASSIGPNGEQYF
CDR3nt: TGTGCCAGTAGTATAGGACCAAATGGCGAGCAGTACTTC

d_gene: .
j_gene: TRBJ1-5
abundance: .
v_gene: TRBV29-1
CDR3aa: CSVVRRTRQPNNQPQHF
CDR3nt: TGCAGCGTTGTTCGTCGGACAAGACAGCCCAACAATCAGCCCCAGCATTTT

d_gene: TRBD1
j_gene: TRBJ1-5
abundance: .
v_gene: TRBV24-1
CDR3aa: CATSDRGQERRPQHF
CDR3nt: TGTGCCACCAGTGACCGGGGACAGGAGCGTCGGCCCCAGCATTTT

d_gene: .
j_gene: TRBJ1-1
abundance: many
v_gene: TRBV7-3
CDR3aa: CAIIQGRRTEAFF
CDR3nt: TGTGCCATAATTCAGGGGCGGCGGACTGAAGCTTTCTTT

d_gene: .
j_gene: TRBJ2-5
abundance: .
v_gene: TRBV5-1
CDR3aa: CASSLYTEETQYF
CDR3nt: TGCGCCAGCAGCTTGTATACAGAAGAGACCCAGTACTTC

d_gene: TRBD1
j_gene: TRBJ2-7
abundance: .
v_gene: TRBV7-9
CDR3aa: CASSLGPGGEEYF
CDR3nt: TGTGCCAGCAGCTTAGGGCCAGGGGGCGAAGAGTACTTC

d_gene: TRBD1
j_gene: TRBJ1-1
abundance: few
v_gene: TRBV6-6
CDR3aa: CASSYRDSEAFF
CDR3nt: TGTGCCAGCAGTTACAGGGACAGTGAAGCTTTCTTT

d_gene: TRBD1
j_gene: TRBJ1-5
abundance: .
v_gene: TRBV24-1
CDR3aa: CATIAGGSLSNQPQHF
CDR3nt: TGTGCCACCATAGCAGGGGGGTCCCTTAGCAATCAGCCCCAACATTTT

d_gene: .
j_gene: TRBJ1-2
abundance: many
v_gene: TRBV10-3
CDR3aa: CAISETEANYGYTF
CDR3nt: TGTGCCATCAGTGAAACAGAGGCTAACTATGGCTACACCTTC

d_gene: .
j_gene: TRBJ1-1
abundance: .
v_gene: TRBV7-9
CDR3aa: CASGRSRAEAFF
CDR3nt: TGTGCCAGCGGCCGATCGAGGGCTGAAGCTTTCTTT

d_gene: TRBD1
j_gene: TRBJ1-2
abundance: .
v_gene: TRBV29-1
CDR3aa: CSVQWTGGYTF
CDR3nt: TGCAGCGTCCAATGGACAGGTGGCTACACCTTC

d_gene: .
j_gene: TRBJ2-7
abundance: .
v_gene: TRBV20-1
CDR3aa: CSAQPDRPYEQYF
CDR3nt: TGCAGTGCCCAGCCAGATAGACCCTACGAGCAGTACTTC

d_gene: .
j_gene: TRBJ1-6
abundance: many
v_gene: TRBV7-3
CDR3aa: CASSLTSSYNSPLHF
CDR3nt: TGTGCCAGCAGCTTAACGAGCTCCTATAATTCACCCCTCCACTTT